The 19 T cell receptor beta chains below all came from one sample that was sequenced in a study of T cells after yellow fever vaccination (dated by TCRdb to between 2019 and 2020). The library was prepared using 5' RACE. Sequenced on an Illumina HiSeq 2500. TCRdb handled the public reads itself, with Q25 trimming in fastp and clone calling in MiXCR, and kept productive beta chains. One record per CDR3 amino acid sequence lists the most common genes and DNA. Recorded for this sample are fewer than 450,000 distinct CDR3 sequences; more than 9% of them occurred a single time. Of the sample, 18% falls within the top ten clones. This specimen's treatment or condition label, interpreted: live attenuated yellow fever vaccine strain. The material was PBMCs, obtained on the day of the first yellow fever vaccination. The receptor set was obtained from a man aged 18 to 30 who received the YFV17D yellow fever vaccine.

There are a few counts of this clonotype. The genes are TRBV20-1 and TRBJ1-3, with no clear D. Trimming removed 3 bases from V and 0 bases from J, with 9 bases in between. Germline-derived CDR1 and CDR2 are DFQATT and SNEGSKA (reference sequence). This CDR3 is 14 amino acids long. The CDR3, as DNA: TGCAGTGCTAGGTCAGGCAACTCTGGAAACACCATATATTTT. Its protein product is CSARSGNSGNTIYF.

This chain links TRBV9 with TRBJ2-2; 12 bases map to TRBD2. V shed 0 bases and J 6 bases; nucleotides not matched to a gene: 12. The CDR3 consists of 19 residues. Looked up from germline, CDR1 is SGDLS and CDR2 is YYNGEE. The CDR3 is CASSVEALAGGSYSGELFF. The CDR3 bases are TGTGCCAGCAGCGTAGAGGCTCTAGCGGGGGGGTCATACTCCGGGGAGCTGTTTTTT.

The gene calls are TRBV2 and TRBJ2-7, with TRBD1 matching over 10 bases. The CDR3 is 13 amino acids. Germline V gene sequence: CDR1 SNHLY, CDR2 FYNNEI. The V gene end was trimmed by 8 bases and the J gene end by 3 bases; junction bases not matched to a gene: 4. CDR3 protein: CASGQGEFYEQYF. DNA of the CDR3: TGTGCCAGCGGACAGGGGGAGTTCTACGAGCAGTACTTC. Together with reference TRBV2 and TRBJ2-7, the CDR3 gives the full variable domain: EPEVTQTPSHQVTQMGQEVILRCVPISNHLYFYWYRQILGQKVEFLVSFYNNEISEKSEIFDDQFSVERPDGSNFTLKIRSTKLEDSAMYFCASGQGEFYEQYFGPGTRLTVT.

The V gene is TRBV20-1, the J gene TRBJ1-2, with D unresolved. Looked up from germline, CDR1 is DFQATT and CDR2 is SNEGSKA (reference sequence). Trimming took 6 bases from V and 4 from J, leaving 18 bases between them. The CDR3 has 14 residues. The CDR3 protein is CSAIEIGSAYGYTF. The CDR3, as DNA: TGCAGTGCCATAGAGATAGGGTCGGCCTATGGCTACACCTTC.

The V and J genes are TRBV7-2 and TRBJ2-7; D is tentatively TRBD1 or TRBD2 (5 bases each). CDR1 is SGHTA, CDR2 FQGNSA, per germline. The CDR3 loop spans 12 amino acids. CDR3 in amino acids: CATGTSSYEQYF. The CDR3 region has the DNA TGTGCAACCGGGACGTCCTCCTACGAGCAGTACTTC.

The chain recombines TRBV5-1 with TRBJ2-2, with 8 bases matching TRBD2. With V trimmed by 3 bases and J by 0 bases, 4 bases remained unmatched. Germline V gene sequence: CDR1 SGHRS, CDR2 YFSETQ. The CDR3 consists of 16 residues. CDR3 bases: TGCGCCAGCAGCTCCGGGACTAGAGCGAACACCGGGGAGCTGTTTTTT. This sequence encodes CASSSGTRANTGELFF.

This clonotype appeared a few times. The chain has TRBV3-1 and TRBJ1-2; 12 bases map to TRBD1. The CDR3 runs to 14 residues. V lost 4 bases to trimming and J lost 7 bases; unmatched junction nucleotides: 4. CDR1 and CDR2 from the germline V gene are LGHDT and YNNKEL (reference sequence). The CDR3 region has the DNA TGTGCCAGCAGCCCCGGGACAGGGGGCTTTGGCTACACCTTC. Its translation is CASSPGTGGFGYTF.

Only a few counts were recorded for this clonotype. V and J are TRBV3-1 and TRBJ2-7; D remains unclear. V dropped 1 base and J dropped 2 bases, with 9 bases sitting between them. CDR3 length: 14 residues. Germline CDR1 reads LGHDT; CDR2 reads YNNKEL (reference sequence). The CDR3 here is CASSQGVRAYEQYV. The CDR3 DNA follows: TGTGCCAGCAGCCAAGGGGTCAGAGCCTACGAGCAGTACGTC.

This clonotype was counted between two and nine times. The chain recombines TRBV6-5 with TRBJ1-6; 8 bases line up with TRBD1. Germline V gene lookup returns CDR1 MNHEY and CDR2 SVGAGI. CDR3 length: 18 amino acids. V gave up 0 bases and J gave up 0 bases; unmatched junction bases: 4. The CDR3 DNA reads as TGTGCCAGCAGTTACTCGACAGGGGCCAGCTCCTATAATTCACCCCTCCACTTT. Its protein is CASSYSTGASSYNSPLHF.

The chain carries TRBV14 and TRBJ2-3; D gene uncertain. V was clipped by 0 bases and J by 6 bases, with 13 bases between them. CDR1 and CDR2 from the germline V gene are SGHDN and FVKESK. This CDR3 contains 15 residues. This CDR3 reads CASSQDPLPGDTQYF. DNA of the CDR3: TGTGCCAGCAGCCAAGATCCACTCCCCGGGGATACGCAGTATTTT.

This clonotype was counted ten times or more. The chain has TRBV14 and TRBJ2-3; D perhaps matches TRBD2 (5 bases). Trimming removed 3 bases from V and 2 bases from J, with 24 bases in between. Per the germline V gene, CDR1 is SGHDN and CDR2 is FVKESK. The CDR3 spans 19 residues. Here the CDR3 DNA reads TGTGCCAGCAGCCACGGAACTAGGGCCTTGACCTACGCCACAGATACGCAGTATTTT. This sequence encodes CASSHGTRALTYATDTQYF.

This chain connects TRBV7-3 to TRBJ2-5, with 12 bases aligning to TRBD2. Trimming cost V 5 bases and J 7 bases; bases outside gene matches: 11. Germline CDR1 SGHTA, CDR2 FQGTGA. The CDR3 has 16 residues. CDR3 sequence reads: CASSPGTSGPDMTQYF. The DNA of the CDR3 is TGTGCCAGCAGCCCTGGGACTAGCGGGCCTGATATGACCCAGTACTTC.

The chain uses TRBV9 and TRBJ2-1, with 8 bases lining up with TRBD2. Germline values: CDR1 SGDLS, CDR2 YYNGEE. J lost 8 bases, V lost 4 bases, and 5 bases had no gene match. The CDR3 totals 13 residues. CDR3 amino acids: CASSNPGGDEQFF. Here the CDR3 DNA reads TGTGCCAGCAGCAACCCCGGGGGGGATGAGCAGTTCTTC. Based on the CDR3 plus reference TRBV9 and TRBJ2-1, the full variable domain is DSGVTQTPKHLITATGQRVTLRCSPRSGDLSVYWYQQSLDQGLQFLIQYYNGEERAKGNILERFSAQQFPDLHSELNLSSLELGDSALYFCASSNPGGDEQFFGPGTRLTVL.

The CDR3 nucleotides read TGTGCCAGCAGCTTAGCCGGACTGGCGGGGGAGCAGTACTTC. Translated: CASSLAGLAGEQYF. The J gene is TRBJ2-7, the V gene TRBV7-9; D may be TRBD2 (6 bases). This CDR3 region has 14 residues. CDR1 is SEHNR, CDR2 FQNEAQ, per germline (reference sequence). Trimming took 0 bases from V and 7 from J, leaving 13 bases between them.

This clonotype was seen just once. This chain joins TRBV11-1 and TRBJ2-1; 8 bases line up with TRBD2. Germline V CDR1 and CDR2: SGHAT, FQDESV (reference sequence). J gave up 15 bases and V 4 bases, and 8 bases lay outside the gene matches. The CDR3 runs to 12 residues. The CDR3 region is CASSWAGGRGFF. The CDR3 DNA reads as TGTGCCAGCAGCTGGGCGGGGGGACGGGGGTTCTTC.

The chain uses TRBV12-3 or TRBV12-4 and TRBJ1-1; 7 bases fit TRBD1. This CDR3 is built from 13 residues. The junction had 12 bases not matched to a gene; V was cut back by 6 bases and J by 11 bases. CDR3 DNA: TGTGCCAGCAGGATGACAGGGTCGGCTTGGGCTTTCTTT. As protein: CASRMTGSAWAFF.

This chain connects TRBV7-8 to TRBJ2-1, with 8 bases that match TRBD2. The CDR3 is 16 residues long. CDR1 and CDR2 from the germline V gene are SGHVS and FQNEAQ. V shed 4 bases, J shed 5 bases, and the junction held 10 bases outside the gene matches. CDR3 sequence: CASSSRTGGDHNEQFF. Here the CDR3 DNA reads TGTGCCAGCAGCTCGAGGACGGGGGGGGACCACAATGAGCAGTTCTTC.

This clonotype has a single count. The V and J genes are TRBV6-2 or TRBV6-3 and TRBJ2-1; D may be TRBD1 (5 bases). The CDR3 runs 12 residues. CDR1 is MNHEY and CDR2 is SVGEGT in the germline V gene. V gave up 4 bases and J gave up 9 bases, with 10 bases separating them. The CDR3 sequence is CASSLTVVEQFF. CDR3 DNA: TGTGCCAGCAGTTTGACAGTTGTTGAGCAGTTCTTC.

The rearrangement links TRBV30 to TRBJ2-2; TRBD2 matches at 8 bases. V dropped 5 bases and J dropped 6; count of bases not matched to a gene: 8. Germline-derived CDR1 and CDR2 are GTSNPN and SVGIG (reference sequence). This CDR3 spans 14 amino acids. This CDR3 is CAWEPGTSPGELFF. Written as DNA, the CDR3 is TGTGCCTGGGAACCCGGGACTAGTCCCGGGGAGCTGTTTTTT.